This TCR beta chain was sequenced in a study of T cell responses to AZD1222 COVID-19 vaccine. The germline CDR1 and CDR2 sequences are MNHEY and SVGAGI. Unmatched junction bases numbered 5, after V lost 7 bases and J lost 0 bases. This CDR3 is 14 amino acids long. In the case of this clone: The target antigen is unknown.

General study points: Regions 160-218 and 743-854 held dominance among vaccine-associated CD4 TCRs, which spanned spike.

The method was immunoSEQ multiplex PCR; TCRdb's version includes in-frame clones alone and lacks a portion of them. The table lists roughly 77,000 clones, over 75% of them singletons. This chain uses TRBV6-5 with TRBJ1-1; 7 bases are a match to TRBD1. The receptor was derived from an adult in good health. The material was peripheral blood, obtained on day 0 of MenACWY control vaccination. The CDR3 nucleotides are TGTGCCAGCACCCTGGGACAGATGAACACTGAAGCTTTCTTT. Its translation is CASTLGQMNTEAFF.